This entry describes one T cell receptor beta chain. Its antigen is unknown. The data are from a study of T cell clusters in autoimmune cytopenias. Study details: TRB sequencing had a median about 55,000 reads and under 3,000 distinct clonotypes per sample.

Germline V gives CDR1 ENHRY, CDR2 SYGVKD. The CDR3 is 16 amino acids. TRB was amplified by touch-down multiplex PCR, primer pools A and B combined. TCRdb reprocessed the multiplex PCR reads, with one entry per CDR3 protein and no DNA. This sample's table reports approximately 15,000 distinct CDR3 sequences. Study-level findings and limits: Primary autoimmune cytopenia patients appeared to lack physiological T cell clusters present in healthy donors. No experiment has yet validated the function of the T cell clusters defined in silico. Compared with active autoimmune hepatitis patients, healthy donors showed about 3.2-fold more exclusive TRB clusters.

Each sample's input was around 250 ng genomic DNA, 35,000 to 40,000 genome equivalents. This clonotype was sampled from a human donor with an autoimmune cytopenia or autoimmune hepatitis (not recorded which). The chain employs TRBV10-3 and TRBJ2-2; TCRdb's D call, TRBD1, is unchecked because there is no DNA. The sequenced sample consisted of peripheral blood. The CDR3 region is CAIRGNEGQGTGELFF.